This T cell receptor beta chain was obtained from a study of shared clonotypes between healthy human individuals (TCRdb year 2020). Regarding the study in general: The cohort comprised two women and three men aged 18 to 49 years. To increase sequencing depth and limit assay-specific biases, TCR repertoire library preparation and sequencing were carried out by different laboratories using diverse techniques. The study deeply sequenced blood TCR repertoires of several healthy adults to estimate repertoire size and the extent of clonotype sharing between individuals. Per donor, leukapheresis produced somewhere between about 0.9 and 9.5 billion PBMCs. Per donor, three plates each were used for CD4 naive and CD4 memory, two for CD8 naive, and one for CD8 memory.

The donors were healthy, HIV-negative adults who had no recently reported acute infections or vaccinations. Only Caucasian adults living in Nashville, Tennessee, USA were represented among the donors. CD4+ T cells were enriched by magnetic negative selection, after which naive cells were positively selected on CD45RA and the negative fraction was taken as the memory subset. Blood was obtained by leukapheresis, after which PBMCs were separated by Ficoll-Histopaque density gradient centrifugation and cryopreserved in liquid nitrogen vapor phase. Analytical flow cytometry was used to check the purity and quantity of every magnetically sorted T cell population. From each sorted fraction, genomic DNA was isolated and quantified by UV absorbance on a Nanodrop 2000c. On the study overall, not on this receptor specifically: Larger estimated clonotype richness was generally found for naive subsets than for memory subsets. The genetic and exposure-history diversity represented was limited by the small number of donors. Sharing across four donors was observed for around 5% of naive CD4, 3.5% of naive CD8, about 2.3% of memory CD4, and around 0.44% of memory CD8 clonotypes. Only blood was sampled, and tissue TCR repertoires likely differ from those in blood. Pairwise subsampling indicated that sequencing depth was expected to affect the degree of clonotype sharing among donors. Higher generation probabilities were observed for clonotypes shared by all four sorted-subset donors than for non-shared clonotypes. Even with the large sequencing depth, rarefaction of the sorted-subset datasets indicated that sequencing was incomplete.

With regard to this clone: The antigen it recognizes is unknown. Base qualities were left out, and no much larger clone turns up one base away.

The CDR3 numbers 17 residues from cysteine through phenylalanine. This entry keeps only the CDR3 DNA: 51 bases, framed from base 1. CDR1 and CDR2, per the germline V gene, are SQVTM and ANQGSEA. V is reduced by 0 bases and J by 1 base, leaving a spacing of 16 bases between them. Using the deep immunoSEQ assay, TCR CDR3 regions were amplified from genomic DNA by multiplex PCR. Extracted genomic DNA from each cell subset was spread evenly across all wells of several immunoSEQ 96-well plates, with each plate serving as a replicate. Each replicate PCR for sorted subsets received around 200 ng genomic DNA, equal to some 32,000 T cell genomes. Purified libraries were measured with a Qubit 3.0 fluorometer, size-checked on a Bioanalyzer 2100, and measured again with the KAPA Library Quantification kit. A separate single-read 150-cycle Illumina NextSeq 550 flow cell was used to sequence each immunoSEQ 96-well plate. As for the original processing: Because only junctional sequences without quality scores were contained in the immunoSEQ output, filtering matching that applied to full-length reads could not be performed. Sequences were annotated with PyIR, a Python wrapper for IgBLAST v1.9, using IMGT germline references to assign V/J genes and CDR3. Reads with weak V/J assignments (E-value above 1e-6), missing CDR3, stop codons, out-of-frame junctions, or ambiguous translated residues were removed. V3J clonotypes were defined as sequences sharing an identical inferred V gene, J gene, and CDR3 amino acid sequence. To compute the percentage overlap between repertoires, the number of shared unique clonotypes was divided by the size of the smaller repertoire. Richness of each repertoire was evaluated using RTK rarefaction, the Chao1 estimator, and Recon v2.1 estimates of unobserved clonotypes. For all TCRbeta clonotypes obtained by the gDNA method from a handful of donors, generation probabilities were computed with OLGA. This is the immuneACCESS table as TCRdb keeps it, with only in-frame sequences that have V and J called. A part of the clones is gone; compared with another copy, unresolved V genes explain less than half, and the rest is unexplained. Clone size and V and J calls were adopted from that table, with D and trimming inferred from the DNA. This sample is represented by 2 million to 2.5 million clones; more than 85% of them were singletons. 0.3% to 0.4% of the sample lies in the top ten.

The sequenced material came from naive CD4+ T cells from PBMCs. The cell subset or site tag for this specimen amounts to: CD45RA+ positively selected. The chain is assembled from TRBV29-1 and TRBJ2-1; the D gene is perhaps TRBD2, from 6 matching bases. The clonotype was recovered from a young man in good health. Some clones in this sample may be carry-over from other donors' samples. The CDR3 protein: CSVEEYYDSGSYNEQFF. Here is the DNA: TGCAGCGTTGAAGAATACTATGATAGCGGTTCCTACAATGAGCAGTTCTTC.